This TCR beta chain was sequenced during a study of T cells in Graves' hyperthyroidism and ophthalmopathy. Many counts were recorded for this clonotype. The TCR beta CDR3 regions underwent amplification using RNA transcripts as the source. The HTBI set primed first-round TCR CDR3 RT-PCR. TCRdb recomputed calls from the multiplex PCR reads with MiXCR, one row per CDR3 protein. The sample shows about 350,000 distinct CDR3 sequences, approximately 20% of them seen only once. Diagnostic assessment was based on clinical symptoms, serum thyroxine and TRAb, thyroid ultrasound and orbital computed tomography. The CDR3 contains 16 residues. The ends lost 7 bases at V and 5 bases at J; junction bases unmatched: 11.

This clonotype was sampled from a woman aged 18-29 years with Graves' hyperthyroidism. Sequenced material: blood. This chain connects TRBV12-3 or TRBV12-4 to TRBJ2-2, with 9 positions matching TRBD1. This chain's CDR3 is CASTGQGTLGTGELFF. In DNA form, the CDR3 reads TGTGCCAGCACCGGACAGGGGACCTTGGGAACCGGGGAGCTGTTTTTT.